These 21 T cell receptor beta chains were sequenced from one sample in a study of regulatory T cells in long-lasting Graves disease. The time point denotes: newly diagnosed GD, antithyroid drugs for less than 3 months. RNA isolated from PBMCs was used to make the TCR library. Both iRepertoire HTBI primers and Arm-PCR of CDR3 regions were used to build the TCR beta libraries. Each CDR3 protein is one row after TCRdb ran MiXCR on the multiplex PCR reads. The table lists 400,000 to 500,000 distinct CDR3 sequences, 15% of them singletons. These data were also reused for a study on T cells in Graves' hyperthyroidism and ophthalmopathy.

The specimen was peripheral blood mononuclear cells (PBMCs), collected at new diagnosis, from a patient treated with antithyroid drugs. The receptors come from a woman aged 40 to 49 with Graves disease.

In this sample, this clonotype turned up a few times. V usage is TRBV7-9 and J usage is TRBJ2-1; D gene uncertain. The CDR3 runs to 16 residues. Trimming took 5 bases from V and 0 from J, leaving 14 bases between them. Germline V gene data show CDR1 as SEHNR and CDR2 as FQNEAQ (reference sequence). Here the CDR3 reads CASSPSTISSYNEQFF. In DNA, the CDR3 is TGTGCCAGCAGCCCCTCTACGATAAGCTCCTACAATGAGCAGTTCTTC.

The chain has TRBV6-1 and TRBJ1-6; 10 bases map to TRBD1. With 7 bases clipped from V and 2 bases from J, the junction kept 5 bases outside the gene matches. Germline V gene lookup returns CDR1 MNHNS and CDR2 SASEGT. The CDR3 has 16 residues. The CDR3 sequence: CASTWTGGTYNSPLHF. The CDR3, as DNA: TGTGCCAGCACCTGGACAGGGGGAACCTATAATTCACCCCTCCACTTT.

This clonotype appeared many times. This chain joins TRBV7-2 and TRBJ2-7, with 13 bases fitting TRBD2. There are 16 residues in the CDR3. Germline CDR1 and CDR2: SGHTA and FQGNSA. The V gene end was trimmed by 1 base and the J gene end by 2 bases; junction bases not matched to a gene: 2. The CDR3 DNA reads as TGTGCCAGCAGCTTAGGACTAGCGGGAGGTACCTACGAGCAGTACTTC. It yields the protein CASSLGLAGGTYEQYF.

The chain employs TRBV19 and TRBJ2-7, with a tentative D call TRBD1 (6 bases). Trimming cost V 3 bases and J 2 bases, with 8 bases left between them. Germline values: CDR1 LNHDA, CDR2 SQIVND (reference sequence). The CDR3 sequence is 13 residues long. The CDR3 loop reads CASSMTGTYEQYF. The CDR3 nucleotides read TGTGCCAGTAGTATGACAGGTACCTACGAGCAGTACTTC.

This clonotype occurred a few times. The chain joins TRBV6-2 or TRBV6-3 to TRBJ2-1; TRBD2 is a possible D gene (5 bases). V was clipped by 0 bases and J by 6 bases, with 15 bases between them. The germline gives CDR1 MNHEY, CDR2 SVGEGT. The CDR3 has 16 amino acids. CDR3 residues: CASSYSQPPGSNEQFF. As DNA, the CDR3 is TGTGCCAGCAGTTACTCACAGCCCCCGGGGAGCAATGAGCAGTTCTTC.

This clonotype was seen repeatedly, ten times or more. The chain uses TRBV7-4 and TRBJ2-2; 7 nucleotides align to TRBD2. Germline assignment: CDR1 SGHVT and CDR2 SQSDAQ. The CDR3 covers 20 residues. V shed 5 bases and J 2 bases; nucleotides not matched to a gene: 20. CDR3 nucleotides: TGTGCCAGCAGCGCCAGAGGCCCCCCCCGCGGGGGTAACAACACCGGGGAGCTGTTTTTT. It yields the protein CASSARGPPRGGNNTGELFF.

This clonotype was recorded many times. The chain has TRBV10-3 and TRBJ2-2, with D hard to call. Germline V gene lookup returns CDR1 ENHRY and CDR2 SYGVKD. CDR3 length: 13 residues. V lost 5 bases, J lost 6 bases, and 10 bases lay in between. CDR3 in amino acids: CAISSPGPGELFF. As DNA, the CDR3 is TGTGCCATCAGTAGCCCCGGTCCCGGGGAGCTGTTTTTT.

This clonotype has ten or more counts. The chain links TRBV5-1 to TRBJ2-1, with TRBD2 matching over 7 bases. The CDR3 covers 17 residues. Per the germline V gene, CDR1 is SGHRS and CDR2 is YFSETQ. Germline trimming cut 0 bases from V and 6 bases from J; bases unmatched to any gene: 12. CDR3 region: CASSLGPAGTAGNEQFF. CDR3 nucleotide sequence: TGCGCCAGCAGCTTGGGCCCAGCGGGGACGGCCGGCAATGAGCAGTTCTTC. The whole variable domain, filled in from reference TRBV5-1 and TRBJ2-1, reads KAGVTQTPRYLIKTRGQQVTLSCSPISGHRSVSWYQQTPGQGLQFLFEYFSETQRNKGNFPGRFSGRQFSNSRSEMNVSTLELGDSALYLCASSLGPAGTAGNEQFFGPGTRLTVL.

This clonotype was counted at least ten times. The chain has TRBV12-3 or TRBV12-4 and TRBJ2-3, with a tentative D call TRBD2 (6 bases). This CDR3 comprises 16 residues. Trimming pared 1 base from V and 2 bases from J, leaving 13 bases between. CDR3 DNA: TGTGCCAGCAGTTTAGGGGGAGGAGGGAACACAGATACGCAGTATTTT. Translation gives CASSLGGGGNTDTQYF.

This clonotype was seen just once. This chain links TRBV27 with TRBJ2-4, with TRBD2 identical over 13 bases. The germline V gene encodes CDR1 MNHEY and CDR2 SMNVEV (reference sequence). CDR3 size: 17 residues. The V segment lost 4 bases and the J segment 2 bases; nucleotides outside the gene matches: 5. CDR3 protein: CASSWTSGRSPKNIQYF. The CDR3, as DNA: TGTGCCAGCAGTTGGACTAGCGGGAGAAGTCCCAAAAACATTCAGTACTTC.

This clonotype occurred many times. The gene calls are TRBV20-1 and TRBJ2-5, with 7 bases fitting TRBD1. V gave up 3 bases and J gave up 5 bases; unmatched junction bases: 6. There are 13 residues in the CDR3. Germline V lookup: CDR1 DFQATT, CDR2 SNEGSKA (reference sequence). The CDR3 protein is CSASGRGFETQYF. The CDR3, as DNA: TGCAGTGCTAGCGGCAGGGGGTTCGAGACCCAGTACTTC.

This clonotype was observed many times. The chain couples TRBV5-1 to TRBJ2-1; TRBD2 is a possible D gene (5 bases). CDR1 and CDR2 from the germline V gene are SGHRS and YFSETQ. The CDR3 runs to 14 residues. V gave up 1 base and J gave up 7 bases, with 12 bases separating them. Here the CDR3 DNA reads TGCGCCAGCAGCTTGCGGACTCAGGCGAATGAGCAGTTCTTC. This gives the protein CASSLRTQANEQFF. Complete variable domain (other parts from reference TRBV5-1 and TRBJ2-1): KAGVTQTPRYLIKTRGQQVTLSCSPISGHRSVSWYQQTPGQGLQFLFEYFSETQRNKGNFPGRFSGRQFSNSRSEMNVSTLELGDSALYLCASSLRTQANEQFFGPGTRLTVL.

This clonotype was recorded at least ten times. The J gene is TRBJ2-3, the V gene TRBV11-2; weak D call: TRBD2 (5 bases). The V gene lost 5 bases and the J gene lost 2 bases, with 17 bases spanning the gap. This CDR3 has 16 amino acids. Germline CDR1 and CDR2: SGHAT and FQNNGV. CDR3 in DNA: TGTGCCAGCAGCCCTCCGGGGTCCCCCTCCACAGATACGCAGTATTTT. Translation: CASSPPGSPSTDTQYF.

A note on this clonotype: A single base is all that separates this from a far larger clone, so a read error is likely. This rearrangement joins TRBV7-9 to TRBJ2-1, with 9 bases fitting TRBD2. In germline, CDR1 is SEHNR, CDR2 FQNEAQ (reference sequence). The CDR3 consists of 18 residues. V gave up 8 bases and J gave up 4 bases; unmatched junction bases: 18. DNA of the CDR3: TGTGCCAGCGGCCTCACGGGGAGCGGGAGGATCCCTTACAATGAGCAGTTCTTC. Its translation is CASGLTGSGRIPYNEQFF.

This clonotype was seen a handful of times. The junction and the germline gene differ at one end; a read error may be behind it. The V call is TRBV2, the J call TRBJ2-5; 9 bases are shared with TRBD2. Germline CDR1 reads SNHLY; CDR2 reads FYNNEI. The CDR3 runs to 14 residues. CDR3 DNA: TGTGCCAGCAGTAGGGCTAGCGGGGAAGAGACCCAATACTTC. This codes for CASSRASGEETQYF.

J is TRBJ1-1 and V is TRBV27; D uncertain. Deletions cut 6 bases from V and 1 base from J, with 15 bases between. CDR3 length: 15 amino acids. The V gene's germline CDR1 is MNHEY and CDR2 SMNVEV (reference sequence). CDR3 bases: TGTGCCAGCAGACCTATTCGCGGACCGAACACTGAAGCTTTCTTT. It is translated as CASRPIRGPNTEAFF.

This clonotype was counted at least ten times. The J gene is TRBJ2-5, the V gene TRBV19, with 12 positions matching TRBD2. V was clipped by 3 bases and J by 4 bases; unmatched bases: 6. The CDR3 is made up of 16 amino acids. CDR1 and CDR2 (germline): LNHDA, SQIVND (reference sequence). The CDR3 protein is CASSISLAGGAETQYF. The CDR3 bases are TGTGCCAGTAGTATCTCACTAGCGGGAGGCGCAGAGACCCAGTACTTC.

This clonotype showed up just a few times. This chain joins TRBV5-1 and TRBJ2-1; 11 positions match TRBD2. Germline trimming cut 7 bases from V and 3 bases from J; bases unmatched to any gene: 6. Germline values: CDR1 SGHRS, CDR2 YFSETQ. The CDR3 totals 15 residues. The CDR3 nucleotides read TGCGCCAGCCGTCCCACTAGCGGGGGCTACAATGAGCAGTTCTTC. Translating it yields CASRPTSGGYNEQFF.

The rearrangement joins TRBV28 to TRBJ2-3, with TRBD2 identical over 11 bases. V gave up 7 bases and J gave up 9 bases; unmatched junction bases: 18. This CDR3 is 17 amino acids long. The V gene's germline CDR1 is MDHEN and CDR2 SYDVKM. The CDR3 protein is CASTRNRVIAGGRTQYF. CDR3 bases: TGTGCCAGCACCAGAAACAGGGTTATAGCGGGAGGGAGGACGCAGTATTTT.

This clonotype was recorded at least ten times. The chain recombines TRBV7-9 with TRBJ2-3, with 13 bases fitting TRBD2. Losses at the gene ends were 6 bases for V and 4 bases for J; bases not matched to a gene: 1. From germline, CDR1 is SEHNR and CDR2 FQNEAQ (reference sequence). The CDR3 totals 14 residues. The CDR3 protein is CASRLAGGADTQYF. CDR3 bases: TGTGCCAGCAGACTAGCGGGAGGGGCAGATACGCAGTATTTT.

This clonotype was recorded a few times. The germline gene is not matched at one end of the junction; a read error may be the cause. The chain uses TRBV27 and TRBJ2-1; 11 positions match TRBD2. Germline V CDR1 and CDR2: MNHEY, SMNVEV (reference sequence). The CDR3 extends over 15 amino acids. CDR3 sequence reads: CASSPLAGGYNERFF. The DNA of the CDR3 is TGTGCCAGCAGTCCCTTAGCGGGAGGGTACAATGAGCGGTTCTTC.